These 25 T cell receptor beta chains were sequenced from one sample in a study of blood T cell repertoires in COVID-19. The table came from immunoSEQ multiplex PCR; TCRdb's copy has only in-frame clones and leaves some out. The data show 250,000 to 350,000 clones, 92% seen once. Sequenced: PBMCs or T cells enriched from blood (not recorded which). The receptor source for this set is a woman in her twenties or thirties who had recovered from COVID-19.

The chain is built from TRBV28 and TRBJ2-1, with TRBD2 matching 12 bases. CDR1 is MDHEN, CDR2 SYDVKM, per germline. The CDR3 is 13 residues long. The V segment lost 10 bases and the J segment 7 bases; nucleotides outside the gene matches: 5. The CDR3 bases are TGTGCCACCAGGACTAGCGGGGAGAATGAGCAGTTCTTC. The encoded protein is CATRTSGENEQFF.

This clone appeared a few times. The same CDR3 is also encoded by other DNA sequences in this sample. The V gene is TRBV28, the J gene TRBJ1-6, with D hard to call. V lost 6 bases and J lost 0, with 12 bases in between. Germline V gives CDR1 MDHEN, CDR2 SYDVKM. This CDR3 spans 16 amino acids. This CDR3 is CASSLGLSSYNSPLHF. The DNA for the CDR3 is TGTGCCAGCAGCCTAGGCCTAAGCTCCTATAATTCACCCCTCCACTTT.

V gene TRBV12-3 or TRBV12-4 combines with J gene TRBJ2-7; no definite D call. V lost 2 bases to trimming and J lost 5 bases, with 10 bases between them. The length of the CDR3 is 13 residues. The CDR3 is CASSLPPGNEQYF. Written as DNA, the CDR3 is TGTGCCAGCAGTTTACCCCCGGGTAACGAGCAGTACTTC.

This chain links TRBV2 with TRBJ2-5; D remains ambiguous. This CDR3 contains 14 residues. The germline V gene encodes CDR1 SNHLY and CDR2 FYNNEI. V lost 7 bases and J lost 1, with 13 bases in between. The CDR3 sequence is CASTYLGVQETQYF. CDR3 bases: TGTGCCAGCACCTACCTTGGAGTCCAAGAGACCCAGTACTTC.

V gene TRBV4-1 combines with J gene TRBJ1-3, with 7 nucleotides matching TRBD1. V shed 1 base, J shed 0 bases, and the junction held 9 bases outside the gene matches. Germline-derived CDR1 and CDR2 are MGHRA and YSYEKL. The CDR3 is 18 amino acids. CDR3 amino acids: CASSQVNTGVTSGNTIYF. The CDR3 nucleotides read TGCGCCAGCAGCCAAGTTAACACAGGGGTCACCTCTGGAAACACCATATATTTT.

Only one count was recorded for this clone. The rearrangement uses TRBV7-9 and TRBJ2-2; no clear D. This CDR3 contains 11 residues. The germline V gene encodes CDR1 SEHNR and CDR2 FQNEAQ (reference sequence). V lost 8 bases and J 7 bases, leaving 8 bases between the germline ends. CDR3: CASLLSGELFF. The CDR3, as DNA: TGTGCCAGCTTACTAAGCGGGGAGCTGTTTTTT.

The chain links TRBV2 to TRBJ2-2, with TRBD2 identical over 11 bases. The CDR3 runs to 16 residues. V trimming: 2 bases; J trimming: 7 bases; junction bases outside the gene matches: 6. The germline V gene encodes CDR1 SNHLY and CDR2 FYNNEI. The CDR3 loop reads CASSELLAGAGGELFF. For the CDR3, the DNA is TGTGCCAGCAGTGAACTACTAGCGGGAGCGGGCGGGGAGCTGTTTTTT.

The J gene is TRBJ2-7, the V gene TRBV6-5, with TRBD1 identical over 7 bases. This CDR3 has 14 residues. Germline lookup yields CDR1 MNHEY and CDR2 SVGAGI. Germline trimming cut 8 bases from V and 1 base from J; bases unmatched to any gene: 8. The CDR3 reads CASHRRQGSYEQYF. The CDR3 nucleotides read TGTGCCAGCCACAGGAGACAGGGTTCCTACGAGCAGTACTTC.

The CDR3 bases are TGTGCCAGCAGAGAGACAGGGTACACTGAAGCTTTCTTT. Translated, it gives CASRETGYTEAFF. The chain carries TRBV11-3 and TRBJ1-1; TRBD1 matches 7 bases. With 6 bases clipped from V and 3 bases from J, the junction kept 4 bases outside the gene matches. This CDR3 is 13 amino acids long. CDR1 is SGHNT and CDR2 is YENEEA in the germline V gene.

V usage is TRBV9 and J usage is TRBJ2-7, with 11 bases lining up with TRBD2. Trimming removed 3 bases from V and 0 bases from J; junction bases left unmatched: 2. The germline gives CDR1 SGDLS, CDR2 YYNGEE. This CDR3 spans 15 amino acids. The CDR3 is CASSASGGSSYEQYF. Here the CDR3 DNA reads TGTGCCAGCAGCGCTAGCGGGGGGAGCTCCTACGAGCAGTACTTC.

V usage is TRBV28 and J usage is TRBJ2-2, with D possibly matching TRBD2 (5 bases). Trimming left V 3 bases short and J 4 bases short, with 27 bases between. The CDR3 sequence is 20 residues long. Germline V CDR1 and CDR2: MDHEN, SYDVKM. The CDR3 nucleotides read TGTGCCAGCAGTTTGGTCCAAAGTACTTTACTAGGCGGCGGCACCGGGGAGCTGTTTTTT. Its translation: CASSLVQSTLLGGGTGELFF.

This chain connects TRBV2 to TRBJ1-1, with D hard to call. V lost 4 bases to trimming and J lost 2 bases, with 14 bases between them. Germline CDR1 and CDR2: SNHLY and FYNNEI. This CDR3 contains 15 residues. DNA of the CDR3: TGTGCCAGCAGTGTTGATGGAAGAGGCAACACTGAAGCTTTCTTT. Translated, it gives CASSVDGRGNTEAFF.

The chain has TRBV28 and TRBJ2-5; possible D gene TRBD1, 5 bases. The germline V gene has CDR1 MDHEN and CDR2 SYDVKM. The CDR3 contains 13 residues. CDR3 residues: CATRVIWRETQYF. The CDR3 bases are TGTGCGACCAGGGTTATTTGGCGAGAGACCCAGTACTTC.

The J gene is TRBJ1-5, the V gene TRBV28, with D tentatively TRBD1 (5 bases). V shed 2 bases and J shed 0 bases, with 14 bases lying between them. The CDR3 extends over 17 amino acids. CDR1 and CDR2 (germline): MDHEN, SYDVKM. CDR3 sequence (DNA): TGTGCCAGCAGTTTAGGTCGTTCTAGGGGTAGCAATCAGCCCCAGCATTTT. Translating it yields CASSLGRSRGSNQPQHF.

This rearrangement joins TRBV29-1 to TRBJ2-5; possible D gene TRBD2, 5 bases. Germline V gene lookup returns CDR1 SQVTM and CDR2 ANQGSEA. V gave up 6 bases and J gave up 2 bases, with 7 bases separating them. The CDR3 has 11 residues. DNA of the CDR3: TGCAGCGTAAGGGAGCAAGAGACCCAGTACTTC. It yields the protein CSVREQETQYF.

The gene calls are TRBV25-1 and TRBJ1-5, with a tentative D call TRBD1 (5 bases). Trimming cost V 4 bases and J 7 bases, with 8 bases left between them. The CDR3 is 12 residues long. Germline assignment: CDR1 MGHDK and CDR2 SYGVNS. The DNA for the CDR3 is TGTGCCAGCAGTGTGGGGGGGCAGCCCCAGCATTTT. Translating it yields CASSVGGQPQHF.

This clone has only one observation. V is TRBV7-2 and J is TRBJ1-5; TRBD1 aligns across 7 bases. With V trimmed by 5 bases and J by 6 bases, 10 bases remained unmatched. The CDR3 length is 15 residues. The V gene's germline CDR1 is SGHTA and CDR2 FQGNSA. The DNA of the CDR3 is TGTGCCAGCAGCCCCGTCTCAGGGGGGAGTCAGCCCCAGCATTTT. Its translation is CASSPVSGGSQPQHF. The complete variable domain, with remaining parts taken from reference TRBV7-2 and TRBJ1-5, reads GAGVSQSPSNKVTEKGKDVELRCDPISGHTALYWYRQSLGQGLEFLIYFQGNSAPDKSGLPSDRFSAERTGGSVSTLTIQRTQQEDSAVYLCASSPVSGGSQPQHFGDGTRLSIL.

This chain links TRBV24-1 with TRBJ2-5; weak D call: TRBD2 (6 bases). CDR1 KGHDR and CDR2 SFDVKD come from the germline V gene. CDR3 length: 15 residues. V gave up 9 bases and J gave up 5 bases, with 21 bases separating them. CDR3 in amino acids: CATSKQTGVKETQYF. CDR3 coding DNA: TGTGCCACCTCGAAGCAAACGGGGGTGAAGGAGACCCAGTACTTC.

The CDR3 DNA reads as TGCGCCAGCAGCCAAGATCGGGTGTGGAGGGGCTCGGGTGAAAAACTGTTTTTT. Its protein product is CASSQDRVWRGSGEKLFF. The chain links TRBV4-3 to TRBJ1-4; possibly TRBD1 for D (5 bases). Germline V CDR1 and CDR2: LGHNA, YSLEER. The CDR3 extends over 18 amino acids. V lost 0 bases and J 7 bases, leaving 21 bases between the germline ends.

The chain combines TRBV19 with TRBJ2-3; TRBD2 aligns across 9 bases. V lost 7 bases to trimming and J lost 1 base; unmatched junction nucleotides: 3. CDR1 and CDR2 (germline): LNHDA, SQIVND (reference sequence). CDR3 size: 14 residues. The CDR3 DNA follows: TGTGCCAGTACCAGACTAGCGGGCACAGATACGCAGTATTTT. Its translation is CASTRLAGTDTQYF.

The CDR3 DNA follows: TGTGCCAGCAGCGTAGTGGGGGGGGACACCATATATTTT. As protein: CASSVVGGDTIYF. V usage is TRBV9 and J usage is TRBJ1-3; D is perhaps TRBD1 (5 bases). This CDR3 comprises 13 residues. V was trimmed by 0 bases and J by 8 bases, leaving 9 bases between them. Germline loops: CDR1 SGDLS, CDR2 YYNGEE.

The J gene is TRBJ2-1, the V gene TRBV19; 7 bases agree with TRBD1. CDR1 is LNHDA and CDR2 is SQIVND in the germline V gene (reference sequence). V trimming: 10 bases; J trimming: 0 bases; junction bases outside the gene matches: 6. CDR3 length: 14 residues. This CDR3 reads CATKTGSSYNEQFF. CDR3 coding DNA: TGTGCCACTAAGACAGGGAGCTCCTACAATGAGCAGTTCTTC. Supplemented by reference TRBV19 and TRBJ2-1, the full variable domain reads DGGITQSPKYLFRKEGQNVTLSCEQNLNHDAMYWYRQDPGQGLRLIYYSQIVNDFQKGDIAEGYSVSREKKESFPLTVTSAQKNPTAFYLCATKTGSSYNEQFFGPGTRLTVL.

This clone was seen only a few times. The chain is built from TRBV28 and TRBJ1-2; possible D gene TRBD1, 5 bases. The germline gives CDR1 MDHEN, CDR2 SYDVKM. Trimming took 5 bases from V and 6 from J, leaving 13 bases between them. CDR3 length: 13 residues. Here the CDR3 reads CASSRTRYDGYTF. The CDR3 DNA is TGTGCCAGCAGTCGGACACGGTACGATGGCTACACCTTC.

The chain employs TRBV18 and TRBJ1-1, with D maybe TRBD1 (6 bases). Germline V gene sequence: CDR1 KGHSH, CDR2 LQKENI. V lost 5 bases and J lost 6, with 16 bases in between. The CDR3 spans 14 residues. CDR3 loop: CASSRQDLRAEAFF. CDR3 bases: TGTGCCAGCTCAAGACAGGACCTTAGGGCTGAAGCTTTCTTT.

The chain has TRBV6-6 and TRBJ2-2; a weak D match, TRBD2 (5 bases). This CDR3 is 16 amino acids long. The V end lost 0 bases, the J end lost 3 bases, and 11 bases lay between the germline ends. Germline loops: CDR1 MNHNY, CDR2 SVGAGI (reference sequence). As DNA, the CDR3 is TGTGCCAGCAGTTACTCTCGGGGAGCGGACACCGGGGAGCTGTTTTTT. It encodes CASSYSRGADTGELFF.